The rows below give T cell receptor beta chains drawn from one sample of a study of T cell responses to AZD1222 COVID-19 vaccine. The table came from immunoSEQ multiplex PCR; TCRdb's copy has only in-frame clones and leaves some out. The sample lists nearly 35,000 clones, roughly 74% seen once, with around 4.5% in the top ten. The input for sequencing was peripheral blood, taken 28 days after the second AZD1222 dose. The receptor set was obtained from an adult who received the AZD1222 COVID-19 vaccine. CDR3s include the opening cysteine and the closing phenylalanine or tryptophan. D genes are given only for firm matches. Clone sizes are given selectively: once, few, many, or a class where the clone is expanded.

>TRBD1|TRBV5-6|NA|TRBJ1-5
TGTGCCAGCAGCTTGGGTCGGCAGGGGGCTAGAAGCAATCAGCCCCAGCATTTT
CASSLGRQGARSNQPQHF
>TRBD2|TRBV5-4|NA|TRBJ2-1
TGTGCCAGCAGCTTGGTCGCTAGCGGTAACAATGAGCAGTTCTTC
CASSLVASGNNEQFF
>NA|TRBV28|NA|TRBJ2-2
TGTGCCAGCAGTCTAGCCCCCGGGACGAAGGGGCTGTTTTTT
CASSLAPGTKGLFF
>NA|TRBV24-1|NA|TRBJ1-5
TGTGCCACCAGTGAACCCGGGACGGGTCGGCAGCCCCAGCATTTT
CATSEPGTGRQPQHF
>NA|TRBV5-1|NA|TRBJ2-3
TGCGCCAGCAGGTCATCTAGCGTGGGGCTAGATACGCAGTATTTT
CASRSSSVGLDTQYF
>NA|TRBV27|NA|TRBJ2-7
TGTGCCAGCAGGGACAGTAGTGGCTACGAGCAGTACTTC
CASRDSSGYEQYF
>TRBD2|TRBV7-2|NA|TRBJ2-1
TGTGCCAGCAGCTTAGAAGCTAGCGGGGGGATCCGGTTCTTC
CASSLEASGGIRFF
>NA|TRBV5-1|few|TRBJ1-2
TGCGCCAGCAGTCCTGGGGAGCTTTCCTATGGCTACACCTTC
CASSPGELSYGYTF
>TRBD1|TRBV7-6|NA|TRBJ2-7
TGTGCCAGCAGCACAAATACAGGGGCGCAGTACTTC
CASSTNTGAQYF
>NA|TRBV19|few|TRBJ2-5
TGTGCCAGTTCCATCTTTTGGCCCCAAGAGACCCAGTACTTC
CASSIFWPQETQYF
>TRBD1|TRBV7-9|NA|TRBJ1-4
TGTGCCAGCAGCCAACCCCCAGGGGGGGCAAATGAAAAACTGTTTTTT
CASSQPPGGANEKLFF
>NA|TRBV14|NA|TRBJ2-1
TGTGCCAGCAACGACAGAGGGCCCTACAATGAGCAGTTCTTC
CASNDRGPYNEQFF
>NA|TRBV24-1|NA|TRBJ2-5
TGTGCCACCAGTGATTGGACGGAAGAGACCCAGTACTTC
CATSDWTEETQYF
>TRBD1|TRBV6-2/TRBV6-3|NA|TRBJ1-2
TGTGCCAGCAGTTACCAGGACAGGGGACCCTATGGCTACACCTTC
CASSYQDRGPYGYTF
>NA|TRBV6-5|NA|TRBJ2-6
TGTGCCAGCAGGGGTTCTGGGGCCAACGTCCTGACTTTC
CASRGSGANVLTF
>NA|TRBV10-2|NA|TRBJ1-3
TGCGCCAGCAGCGAGGAAGGATACGGAAACACCATATATTTT
CASSEEGYGNTIYF
>TRBD1|TRBV28|NA|TRBJ2-3
TGTGCCAGCAGTTTGCAGGGGGCAACAGATACGCAGTATTTT
CASSLQGATDTQYF
>NA|TRBV7-9|NA|TRBJ1-3
TGTGCCAGCAGCTTACTGTCAGGCTCTGGAAACACCATATATTTT
CASSLLSGSGNTIYF
>NA|TRBV5-4|NA|TRBJ1-2
TGTGCCAGCAGCTCCCGCGATCGGGGTGGCTACACCTTC
CASSSRDRGGYTF
>NA|TRBV7-9|few|TRBJ2-2
TGTGCCAGCAGCCCAGAGAACACCGGGGAGCTGTTTTTT
CASSPENTGELFF
>TRBD1|TRBV3-1/TRBV3-2|NA|TRBJ1-1
TGTGCCAGCAGCCAAGAGGGACAGGGAGGCAAAGCTTTCTTT
CASSQEGQGGKAFF
>TRBD2|TRBV24-1|few|TRBJ2-2
TGTGCCACCGGGACTAGCGGGGGGGCCGGGAACACCGGGGAGCTGTTTTTT
CATGTSGGAGNTGELFF
>TRBD1|TRBV7-6|NA|TRBJ2-1
TGTGCCAGCAGCTTAGCGTCAGGACAGGGGTACAATGAGCAGTTCTTC
CASSLASGQGYNEQFF
>NA|TRBV5-5|NA|TRBJ1-3
TGTGCCAGCAAGAACCGGGGAGGCTCTGGAAACACCATATATTTT
CASKNRGGSGNTIYF
>TRBD1|TRBV7-2|once|TRBJ1-6
TGTGCCAGCAGCCCAACCCCGACAGGGGTGAGTTCACCCCTCCACTTT
CASSPTPTGVSSPLHF
>NA|TRBV28|few|TRBJ1-1
TGTGCCAGCAGTTTATCAGTGGGCAATGTTAAGGACACTGAAGCTTTCTTT
CASSLSVGNVKDTEAFF
>NA|TRBV28|once|TRBJ1-4
TGTGCCAGCAGTTTAATTGGGGGAGGGCTCGCCGGGAGACTGTTTTTT
CASSLIGGGLAGRLFF
>TRBD1|TRBV6-5|NA|TRBJ1-2
TGTGCCAGCAGTTTGGACAGGGGGCAGGGTGGCTACACCTTC
CASSLDRGQGGYTF
>NA|TRBV20-1|few|TRBJ2-2
TGCAGTGCTAGTACCCTTGCGAACACCGGGGAGCTGTTTTTT
CSASTLANTGELFF